A selection of T cell receptor beta chains follows, all from one sample in a study of cytomegalovirus exposure and HLA in healthy donors. The data were produced by immunoSEQ multiplex PCR, yet TCRdb's version contains in-frame clones alone and is incomplete. The repertoire holds about 120,000 clones, with roughly 67% as singletons. Sample: PBMCs. These receptors were taken from a young man in good health and CMV-seropositive. CDR3s include the opening cysteine and the closing phenylalanine or tryptophan. Fields, in order: clone size, D gene, V gene, J gene, CDR3 DNA, CDR3 protein. The D gene is left open where the match is weak. Only some rows state a clone size, as once, few, many or a class for expanded clones.

-	-	TRBV6-5	TRBJ1-1	TGTGCCAGCAGTTCGACGTCCCGGGGTGAAGCTTTCTTT	CASSSTSRGEAFF
-	TRBD1	TRBV2	TRBJ2-7	TGTGCCAGCAGGGCGACAGGGAGCTCCTACGAGCAGTACTTC	CASRATGSSYEQYF
-	TRBD1	TRBV29-1	TRBJ1-1	TGCAGCGTTGAAGTGAGCTCAACAGGGGGCACTGAAGCTTTCTTT	CSVEVSSTGGTEAFF
-	TRBD2	TRBV5-1	TRBJ2-5	TGCGCCAGCAGCCCAGGGAAAGCGGGGCAAGAGACCCAGTACTTC	CASSPGKAGQETQYF
-	-	TRBV4-2	TRBJ2-1	TGTGCCAGCAGCCAAGAGGGCCTAGAGCAGTTCTTC	CASSQEGLEQFF
-	-	TRBV5-4	TRBJ2-3	TGTGCCAGCAGCTTGGGGCAAATTCCAGATACGCAGTATTTT	CASSLGQIPDTQYF
once	-	TRBV6-1	TRBJ1-6	TGTGCCAGCAGTGACAGGGATAATTCACCCCTCCACTTT	CASSDRDNSPLHF
few	-	TRBV6-6	TRBJ2-5	TGTGCCAGCAGTTACCCAACCGGGAGCCAAGAGACCCAGTACTTC	CASSYPTGSQETQYF
-	-	TRBV28	TRBJ2-7	TGTGCCAGCAGACAACACTGGACCCCCCGAGGAGGCGAGCAGTACTTC	CASRQHWTPRGGEQYF
-	-	TRBV2	TRBJ2-3	TGTGCCAGCGGGAAGGGGGGGAGCACAGATACGCAGTATTTT	CASGKGGSTDTQYF
few	-	TRBV4-2	TRBJ1-6	TGTGCCAGCAGCCAAGATACGGTTTCACCCCTCCACTTT	CASSQDTVSPLHF
-	TRBD1	TRBV6-5	TRBJ1-1	TGTGCCAGCAGGAACGACAGGGGAAAAGCTTTCTTT	CASRNDRGKAFF
-	TRBD1	TRBV5-8	TRBJ2-5	TGTGCCAGCAGCGCAGGGGACAGGGCGAGGGAGACCCAGTACTTC	CASSAGDRARETQYF
-	-	TRBV18	TRBJ1-6	TGTGCCAGCTCACCTGGGGCAGGCCCAGGATGGCCCCTCCACTTT	CASSPGAGPGWPLHF
-	-	TRBV7-2	TRBJ1-2	TGTGCCAGCAGCTTATCCATGGGTCGGACAGACAACTATGGCTACACCTTC	CASSLSMGRTDNYGYTF
-	-	TRBV15	TRBJ1-2	TGTGCCACCAGCAGAGTGGAGTACATAACCTATGGCTACACCTTC	CATSRVEYITYGYTF
-	TRBD2	TRBV5-6	TRBJ2-1	TGTGCCAGCAGTTCCGCCGGGACTACCTACTACAATGAGCAGTTCTTC	CASSSAGTTYYNEQFF
-	-	TRBV4-2	TRBJ2-5	TGTGCCAGCAGCCAAGATCAGTCTAGCAGTGGGACCCAGTACTTC	CASSQDQSSSGTQYF
-	-	TRBV4-1	TRBJ1-5	TGCGCCAGCAGCCAAGAGACCCGCCGGGGGCATTTT	CASSQETRRGHF
-	-	TRBV7-2	TRBJ1-2	TGTGCCAGCAGCTTAAGGGGCAGGGCCCTTACCTATGGCTACACCTTC	CASSLRGRALTYGYTF
-	TRBD2	TRBV11-2	TRBJ2-1	TGTGCCAGCAGCTTATACGTAGCGGGGGGGCATTTGAGCAATGAGCAGTTCTTC	CASSLYVAGGHLSNEQFF
-	TRBD1	TRBV2	TRBJ1-1	TGTGCCAGCAGAACCACGGGACAGGGGGCTGAAGCTTTCTTT	CASRTTGQGAEAFF
-	-	TRBV6-5	TRBJ2-7	TGTGCCAGCAGTTACCTCAGGGGCCTCGGCTACGAGCAGTACTTC	CASSYLRGLGYEQYF
-	-	TRBV7-2	TRBJ1-3	TGTGCCAGCAGCTCCGACAGCTCTGGAAACACCATATATTTT	CASSSDSSGNTIYF
once	TRBD2	TRBV5-1	TRBJ2-7	TGCGCCAGCAGCCCCTGGACTAGCGGGGGCCTGGGGGTCGAGCAGTACTTC	CASSPWTSGGLGVEQYF
-	-	TRBV14	TRBJ2-2	TGTGCCAGCAGCCTCAGGTGGACCGGGGAGCTGTTTTTT	CASSLRWTGELFF
few	-	TRBV28	TRBJ1-5	TGTGCCAGCAGTTCGGGACAAATAACGATTCAGCCCCAGCATTTT	CASSSGQITIQPQHF
-	TRBD1	TRBV19	TRBJ2-3	TGTGCCAGTAGTATAAGCCAGGGGGTATCCACAGATACGCAGTATTTT	CASSISQGVSTDTQYF
-	-	TRBV7-9	TRBJ2-7	TGTGCCAGCAGCCAGATCACTGGGGCTCACGAGCAGTACTTC	CASSQITGAHEQYF
-	TRBD1	TRBV9	TRBJ2-1	TGTGCCAGCAGCGTACAGGACAGGAACAATGAGCAGTTCTTC	CASSVQDRNNEQFF
-	TRBD1	TRBV10-1	TRBJ2-1	TGCGCCGGGTGTGGGTACGGACAGGGGGTTATCAATGAGCAGTTCTTC	CAGCGYGQGVINEQFF
-	TRBD1	TRBV6-1	TRBJ1-5	TGTGCCAGCAGTGAAGCGCTTCGTAGGACAGGGCCAAATCAGCCCCAGCATTTT	CASSEALRRTGPNQPQHF
-	-	TRBV7-9	TRBJ1-4	TGTGCCAGCAGCCCCTCAGGGATAAGGGAAAAACTGTTTTTT	CASSPSGIREKLFF
-	-	TRBV27	TRBJ2-4	TGTGCCAGCAGTCCCCGCCCGGCCCGCGGGGACATTCAGTACTTC	CASSPRPARGDIQYF
few	TRBD1	TRBV11-1	TRBJ1-1	TGTGCCAGCAGCTTCCGGACAGGGCGGAACACTGAAGCTTTCTTT	CASSFRTGRNTEAFF
-	-	TRBV7-6	TRBJ1-1	TGTGCCAGCAGCTTAGGCCCTATGAACACTGAAGCTTTCTTT	CASSLGPMNTEAFF
few	TRBD2	TRBV15	TRBJ2-1	TGTGCCACCAGCAGAGATATGGCGGGGGGGCAACGCAATGAGCAGTTCTTC	CATSRDMAGGQRNEQFF
-	-	TRBV19	TRBJ1-4	TGTGCCAGTAGTCAATCTAGGATCCCGGGGACTAATGAAAAACTGTTTTTT	CASSQSRIPGTNEKLFF
-	TRBD1	TRBV6-5	TRBJ1-2	TGTGCCAGCAGTTACTCGACGGGACAGGGTTATGGCTACACCTTC	CASSYSTGQGYGYTF
once	TRBD1	TRBV30	TRBJ1-1	TGTGCCTGGCTCGGGACAGGGGGGGTCCTTGTGAATGAAGCTTTCTTT	CAWLGTGGVLVNEAFF
few	TRBD1	TRBV4-1	TRBJ1-5	TGCGCCAGCAGCCCTGACAGGGGGCCCAATCAGCCCCAGCATTTT	CASSPDRGPNQPQHF